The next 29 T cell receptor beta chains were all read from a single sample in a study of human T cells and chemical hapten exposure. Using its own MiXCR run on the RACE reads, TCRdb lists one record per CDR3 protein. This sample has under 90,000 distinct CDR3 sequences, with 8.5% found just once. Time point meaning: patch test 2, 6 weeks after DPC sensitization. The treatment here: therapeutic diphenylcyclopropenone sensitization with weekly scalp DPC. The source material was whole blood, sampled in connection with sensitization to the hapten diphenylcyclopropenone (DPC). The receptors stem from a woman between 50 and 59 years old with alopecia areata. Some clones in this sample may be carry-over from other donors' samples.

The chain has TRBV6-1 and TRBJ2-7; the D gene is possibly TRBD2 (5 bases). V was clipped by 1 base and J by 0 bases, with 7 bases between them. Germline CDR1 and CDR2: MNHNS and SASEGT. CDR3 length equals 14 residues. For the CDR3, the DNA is TGTGCCAGCAGTGAAGGCCTAGCCTCCTACGAGCAGTACTTC. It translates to CASSEGLASYEQYF.

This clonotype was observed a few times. CDR3 sequence: CASSVGRGNSYEQYF. In DNA, the CDR3 is TGTGCCAGTAGTGTGGGCCGAGGGAACTCCTACGAGCAGTACTTC. The rearrangement joins TRBV19 to TRBJ2-7; possibly TRBD2 for D (5 bases). CDR3 size: 15 residues. The V end lost 5 bases, the J end lost 0 bases, and 14 bases lay between the germline ends. The germline CDR1 and CDR2 sequences are LNHDA and SQIVND (reference sequence).

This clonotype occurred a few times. The CDR3 DNA is TGCGCCAGCAGCCGATGGGGTGGGGACGAGCAGTACTTC. It yields the protein CASSRWGGDEQYF. V usage is TRBV5-1 and J usage is TRBJ2-7; D is undetermined. Trimming removed 4 bases at V and 5 bases at J, with 13 bases between. CDR1 and CDR2 (germline): SGHRS, YFSETQ. This CDR3 is 13 amino acids long.

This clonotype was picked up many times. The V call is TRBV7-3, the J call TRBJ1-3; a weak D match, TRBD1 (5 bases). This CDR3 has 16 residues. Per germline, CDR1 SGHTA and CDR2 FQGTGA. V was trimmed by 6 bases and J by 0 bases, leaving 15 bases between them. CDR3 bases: TGTGCCAGCAGTCCCGGACACGCCAACTCTGGAAACACCATATATTTT. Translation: CASSPGHANSGNTIYF.

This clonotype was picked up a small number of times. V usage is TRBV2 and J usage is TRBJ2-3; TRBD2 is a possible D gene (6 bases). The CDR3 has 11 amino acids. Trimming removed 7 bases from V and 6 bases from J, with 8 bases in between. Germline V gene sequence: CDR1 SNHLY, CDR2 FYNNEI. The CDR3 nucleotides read TGTGCCAGCAAAAGCGGGGATACGCAGTATTTT. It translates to CASKSGDTQYF. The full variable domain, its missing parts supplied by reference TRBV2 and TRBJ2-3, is EPEVTQTPSHQVTQMGQEVILRCVPISNHLYFYWYRQILGQKVEFLVSFYNNEISEKSEIFDDQFSVERPDGSNFTLKIRSTKLEDSAMYFCASKSGDTQYFGPGTRLTVL.

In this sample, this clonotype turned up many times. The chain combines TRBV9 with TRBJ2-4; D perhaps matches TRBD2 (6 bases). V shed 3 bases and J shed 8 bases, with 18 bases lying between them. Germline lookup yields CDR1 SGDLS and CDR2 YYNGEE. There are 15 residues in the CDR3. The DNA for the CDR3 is TGTGCCAGCAGCGGGGGGGACTTCTTTGGGGACATTCAGTACTTC. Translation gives CASSGGDFFGDIQYF.

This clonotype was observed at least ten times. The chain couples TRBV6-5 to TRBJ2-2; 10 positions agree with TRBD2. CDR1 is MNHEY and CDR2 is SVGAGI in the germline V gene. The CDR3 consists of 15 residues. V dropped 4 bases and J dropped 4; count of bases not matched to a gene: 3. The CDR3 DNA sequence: TGTGCCAGCAGTTCAGCGGGGGGGCCCACCGGGGAGCTGTTTTTT. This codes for CASSSAGGPTGELFF.

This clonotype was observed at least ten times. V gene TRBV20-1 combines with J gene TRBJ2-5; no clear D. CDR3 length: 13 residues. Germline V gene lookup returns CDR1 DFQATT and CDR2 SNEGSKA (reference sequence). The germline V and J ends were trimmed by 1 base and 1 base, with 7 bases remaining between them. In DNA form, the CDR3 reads TGCAGTGCTAGAGTGGCAGTCCAAGAGACCCAGTACTTC. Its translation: CSARVAVQETQYF.

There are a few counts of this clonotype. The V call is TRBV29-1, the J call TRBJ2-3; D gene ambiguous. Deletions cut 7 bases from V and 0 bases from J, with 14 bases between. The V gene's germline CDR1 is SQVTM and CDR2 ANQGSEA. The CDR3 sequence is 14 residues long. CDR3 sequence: CSAGPRLSTDTQYF. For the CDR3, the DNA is TGCAGCGCAGGACCCCGTTTAAGCACAGATACGCAGTATTTT.

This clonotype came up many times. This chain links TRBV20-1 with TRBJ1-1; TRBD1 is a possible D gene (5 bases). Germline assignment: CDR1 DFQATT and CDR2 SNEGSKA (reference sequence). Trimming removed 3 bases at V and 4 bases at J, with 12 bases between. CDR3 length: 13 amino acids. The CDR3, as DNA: TGCAGTGCTAGTACAGGTCTGATCACTGAAGCTTTCTTT. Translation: CSASTGLITEAFF.

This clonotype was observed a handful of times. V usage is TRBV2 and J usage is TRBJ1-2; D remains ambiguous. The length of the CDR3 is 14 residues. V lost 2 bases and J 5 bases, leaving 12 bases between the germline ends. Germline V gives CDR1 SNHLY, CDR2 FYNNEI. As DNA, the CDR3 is TGTGCCAGCAGTGAAATAGGCGGGGTGTATGGCTACACCTTC. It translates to CASSEIGGVYGYTF.

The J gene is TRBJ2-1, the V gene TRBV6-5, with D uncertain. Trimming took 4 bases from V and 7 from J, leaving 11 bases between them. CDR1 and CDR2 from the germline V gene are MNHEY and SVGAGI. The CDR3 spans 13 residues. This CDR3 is CASSSFVGNEQFF. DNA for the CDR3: TGTGCCAGCAGTTCTTTCGTGGGTAATGAGCAGTTCTTC.

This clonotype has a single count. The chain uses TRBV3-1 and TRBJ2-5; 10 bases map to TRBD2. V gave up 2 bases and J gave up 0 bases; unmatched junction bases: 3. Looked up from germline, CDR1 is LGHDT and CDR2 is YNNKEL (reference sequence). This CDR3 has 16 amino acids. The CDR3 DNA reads TGTGCCAGCAGCCAAATAGCGGGGGGCTACCAAGAGACCCAGTACTTC. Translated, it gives CASSQIAGGYQETQYF.

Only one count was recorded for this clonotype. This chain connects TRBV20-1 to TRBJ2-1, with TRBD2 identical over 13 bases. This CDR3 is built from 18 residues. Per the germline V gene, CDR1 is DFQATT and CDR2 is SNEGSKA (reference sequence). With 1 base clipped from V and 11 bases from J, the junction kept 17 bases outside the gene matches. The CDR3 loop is CSARGGLAGWSPGDKQFF. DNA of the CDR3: TGCAGTGCTAGAGGGGGACTAGCGGGATGGTCGCCAGGAGATAAGCAGTTCTTC.

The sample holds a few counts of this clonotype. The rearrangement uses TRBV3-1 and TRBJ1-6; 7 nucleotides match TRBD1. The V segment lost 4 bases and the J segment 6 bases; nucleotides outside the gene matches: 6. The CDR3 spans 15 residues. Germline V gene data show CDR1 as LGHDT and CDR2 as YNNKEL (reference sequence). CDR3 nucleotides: TGTGCCAGCAGCCGTCTCCGGGACAGTAATTCACCCCTCCACTTT. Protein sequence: CASSRLRDSNSPLHF.

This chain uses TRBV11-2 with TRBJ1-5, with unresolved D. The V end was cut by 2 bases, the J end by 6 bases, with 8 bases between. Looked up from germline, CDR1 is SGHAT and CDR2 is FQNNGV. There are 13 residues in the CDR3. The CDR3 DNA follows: TGTGCCAGCAGCTTAAGCGGGTCTCAGCCCCAGCATTTT. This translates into CASSLSGSQPQHF.

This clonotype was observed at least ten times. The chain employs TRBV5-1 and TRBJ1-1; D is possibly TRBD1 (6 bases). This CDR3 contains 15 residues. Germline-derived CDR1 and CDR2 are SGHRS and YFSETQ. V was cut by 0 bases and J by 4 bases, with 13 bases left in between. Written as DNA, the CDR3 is TGCGCCAGCAGCTTGGCCGGGGGCAGGGGCACTGAAGCTTTCTTT. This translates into CASSLAGGRGTEAFF.

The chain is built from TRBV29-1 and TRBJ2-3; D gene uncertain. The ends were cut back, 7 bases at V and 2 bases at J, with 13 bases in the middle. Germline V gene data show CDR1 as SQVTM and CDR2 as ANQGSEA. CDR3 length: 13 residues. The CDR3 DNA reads TGCAGCGGGCTAGGGCGGACCACAGATACGCAGTATTTT. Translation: CSGLGRTTDTQYF.

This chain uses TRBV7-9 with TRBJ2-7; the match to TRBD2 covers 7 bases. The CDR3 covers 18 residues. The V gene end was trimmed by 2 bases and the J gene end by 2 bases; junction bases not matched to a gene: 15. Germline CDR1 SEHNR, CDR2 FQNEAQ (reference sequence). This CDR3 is CASSLSPGGLPIPYEQYF. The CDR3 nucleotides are TGTGCCAGCAGCTTATCACCGGGAGGCTTACCCATTCCCTACGAGCAGTACTTC.

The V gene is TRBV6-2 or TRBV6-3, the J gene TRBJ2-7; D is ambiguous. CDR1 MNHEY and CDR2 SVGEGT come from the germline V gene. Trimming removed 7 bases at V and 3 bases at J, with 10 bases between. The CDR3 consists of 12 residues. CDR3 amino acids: CASNSGFYEQYF. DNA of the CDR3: TGTGCCAGCAACTCCGGGTTCTACGAGCAGTACTTC.

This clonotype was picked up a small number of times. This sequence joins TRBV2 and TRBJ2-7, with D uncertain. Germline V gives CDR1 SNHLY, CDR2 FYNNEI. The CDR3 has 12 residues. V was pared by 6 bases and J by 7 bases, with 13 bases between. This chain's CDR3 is CASRNEFEEQYF. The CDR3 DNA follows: TGTGCCAGCAGGAACGAATTCGAGGAGCAGTACTTC.

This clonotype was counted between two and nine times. The CDR3 loop is CASSLRGQGLIGEQYF. The CDR3, as DNA: TGTGCCAGCAGTTTACGGGGACAGGGACTTATCGGCGAGCAGTACTTC. This rearrangement joins TRBV28 to TRBJ2-7, with TRBD1 identical over 9 bases. V shed 2 bases and J 6 bases; nucleotides not matched to a gene: 11. Per germline, CDR1 MDHEN and CDR2 SYDVKM. The CDR3 covers 16 residues.

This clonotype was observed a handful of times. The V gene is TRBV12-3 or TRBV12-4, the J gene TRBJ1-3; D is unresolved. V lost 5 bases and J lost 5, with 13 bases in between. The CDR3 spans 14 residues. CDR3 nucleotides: TGTGCCAGCAGTCCGCTAATGGGAAGAAACACCATATATTTT. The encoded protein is CASSPLMGRNTIYF.

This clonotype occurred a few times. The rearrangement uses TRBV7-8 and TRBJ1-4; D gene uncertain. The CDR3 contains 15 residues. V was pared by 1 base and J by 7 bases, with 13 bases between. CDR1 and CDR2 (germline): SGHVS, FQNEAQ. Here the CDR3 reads CASSLEGAASEKLFF. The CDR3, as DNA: TGTGCCAGCAGCTTAGAGGGCGCGGCGTCTGAAAAACTGTTTTTT.

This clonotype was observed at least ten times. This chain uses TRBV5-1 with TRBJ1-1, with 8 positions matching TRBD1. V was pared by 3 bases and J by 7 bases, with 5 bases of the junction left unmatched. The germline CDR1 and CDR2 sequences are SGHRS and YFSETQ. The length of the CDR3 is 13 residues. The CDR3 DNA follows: TGCGCCAGCAGCTCGCGACAGGGGCTTGAAGCTTTCTTT. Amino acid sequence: CASSSRQGLEAFF.

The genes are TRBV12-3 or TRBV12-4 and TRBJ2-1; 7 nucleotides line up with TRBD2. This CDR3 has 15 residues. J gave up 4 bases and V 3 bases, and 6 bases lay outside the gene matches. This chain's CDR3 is CASSLSSGYYNEQFF. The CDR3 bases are TGTGCCAGCAGTTTGTCTAGCGGTTATTACAATGAGCAGTTCTTC.

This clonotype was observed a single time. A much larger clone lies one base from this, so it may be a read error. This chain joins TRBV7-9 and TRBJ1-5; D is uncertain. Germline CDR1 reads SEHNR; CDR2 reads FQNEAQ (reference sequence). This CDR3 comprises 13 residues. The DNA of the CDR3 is TGTGTCAGCAGCTCAGACGGGTATGAGCCCCAGCATTTT. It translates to CVSSSDGYEPQHF.

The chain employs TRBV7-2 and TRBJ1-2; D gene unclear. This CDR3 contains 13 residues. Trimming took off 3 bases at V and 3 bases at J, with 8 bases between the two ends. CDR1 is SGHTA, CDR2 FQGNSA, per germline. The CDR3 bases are TGTGCCAGCAGCTTGGACCGACACTATGGCTACACCTTC. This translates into CASSLDRHYGYTF.

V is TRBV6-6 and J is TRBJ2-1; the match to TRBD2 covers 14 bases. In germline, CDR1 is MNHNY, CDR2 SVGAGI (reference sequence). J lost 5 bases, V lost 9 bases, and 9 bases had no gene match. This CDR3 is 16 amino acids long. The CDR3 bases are TGTGCCAGTAACGGGAGGACTAGCGGGAGGAACAATGAGCAGTTCTTC. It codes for CASNGRTSGRNNEQFF.